What follows describes a single TCR beta chain. This specimen comes from a study of blood T cell repertoires in COVID-19. Study context: Samples representing acute and convalescent COVID-19 were sourced from the United States, Italy and Spain. From T cells, B-cell-depleted T cells, or PBMCs came the material, which was cDNA or gDNA.

The CDR3 runs 15 residues. From germline, CDR1 is SGDLS and CDR2 YYNGEE. V was trimmed by 3 bases and J by 4 bases, leaving 16 bases between them. Source study methods: Estimation of nucleated cell counts was performed using reference gene primer amplification. The table came from immunoSEQ multiplex PCR; TCRdb's copy has only in-frame clones and leaves some out. D and trimming come from the DNA, and the V and J calls and clone size come from that table. The sample has 100,000 to 150,000 clones, around 86% seen once. The sequencing sample was made of peripheral blood. The receptor was derived from a man aged 55 to 70 with acute or convalescent COVID-19. This chain links TRBV9 with TRBJ2-5; TRBD2 is a possible D gene (6 bases). The CDR3 is CASSAGWRGTETQYF. The CDR3 region has the DNA TGTGCCAGCAGCGCCGGCTGGCGGGGCACAGAGACCCAGTACTTC.